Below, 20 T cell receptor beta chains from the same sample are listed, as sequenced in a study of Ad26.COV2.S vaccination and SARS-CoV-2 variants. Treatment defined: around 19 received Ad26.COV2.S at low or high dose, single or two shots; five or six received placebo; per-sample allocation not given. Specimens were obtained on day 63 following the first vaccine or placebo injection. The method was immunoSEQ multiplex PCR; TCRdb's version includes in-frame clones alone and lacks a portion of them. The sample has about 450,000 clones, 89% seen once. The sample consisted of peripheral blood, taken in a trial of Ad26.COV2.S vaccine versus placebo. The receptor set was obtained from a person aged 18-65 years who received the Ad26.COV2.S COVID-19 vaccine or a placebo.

The CDR3 is CASSLGSSGSYEQFF. As DNA, the CDR3 is TGTGCCAGCAGCTTAGGTTCTAGCGGGAGTTATGAGCAGTTCTTC. This chain uses TRBV7-2 with TRBJ2-1; 10 nucleotides align to TRBD2. V gave up 1 base and J gave up 8 bases; unmatched junction bases: 5. The CDR3 runs to 15 residues. In germline, CDR1 is SGHTA, CDR2 FQGNSA.

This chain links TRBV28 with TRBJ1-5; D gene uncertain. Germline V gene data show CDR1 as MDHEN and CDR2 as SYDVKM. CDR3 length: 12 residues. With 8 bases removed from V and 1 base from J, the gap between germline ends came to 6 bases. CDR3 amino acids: CASENSNQPQHF. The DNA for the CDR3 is TGTGCCAGCGAAAACAGCAATCAGCCCCAGCATTTT.

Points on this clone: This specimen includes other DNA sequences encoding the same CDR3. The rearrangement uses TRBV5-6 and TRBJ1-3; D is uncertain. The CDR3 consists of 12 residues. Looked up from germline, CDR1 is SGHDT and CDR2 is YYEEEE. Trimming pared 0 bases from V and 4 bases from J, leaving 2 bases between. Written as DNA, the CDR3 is TGTGCCAGCAGCTTGGGGGGAAACACCATATATTTT. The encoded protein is CASSLGGNTIYF.

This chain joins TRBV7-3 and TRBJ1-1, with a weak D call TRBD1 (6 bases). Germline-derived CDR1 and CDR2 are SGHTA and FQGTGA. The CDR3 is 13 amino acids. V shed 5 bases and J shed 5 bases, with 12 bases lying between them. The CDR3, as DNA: TGTGCCAGCAGCCAGGGGCGGGAGACTGAAGCTTTCTTT. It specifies CASSQGRETEAFF. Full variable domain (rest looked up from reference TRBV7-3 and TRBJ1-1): GAGVSQTPSNKVTEKGKYVELRCDPISGHTALYWYRQSLGQGPEFLIYFQGTGAADDSGLPNDRFFAVRPEGSVSTLKIQRTERGDSAVYLCASSQGRETEAFFGQGTRLTVV.

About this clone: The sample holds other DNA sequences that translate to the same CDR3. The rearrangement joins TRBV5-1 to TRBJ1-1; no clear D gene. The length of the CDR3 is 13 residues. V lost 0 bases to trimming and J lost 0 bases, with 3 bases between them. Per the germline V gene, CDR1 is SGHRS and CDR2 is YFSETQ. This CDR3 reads CASSLGLNTEAFF. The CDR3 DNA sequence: TGCGCCAGCAGCTTGGGCCTGAACACTGAAGCTTTCTTT. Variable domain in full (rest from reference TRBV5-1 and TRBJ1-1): KAGVTQTPRYLIKTRGQQVTLSCSPISGHRSVSWYQQTPGQGLQFLFEYFSETQRNKGNFPGRFSGRQFSNSRSEMNVSTLELGDSALYLCASSLGLNTEAFFGQGTRLTVV.

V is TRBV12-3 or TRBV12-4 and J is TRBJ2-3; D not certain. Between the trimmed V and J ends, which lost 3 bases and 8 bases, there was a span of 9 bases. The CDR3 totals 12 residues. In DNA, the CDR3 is TGTGCCAGCAGTTTCCCCGGTACTACGCAGTATTTT. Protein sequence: CASSFPGTTQYF.

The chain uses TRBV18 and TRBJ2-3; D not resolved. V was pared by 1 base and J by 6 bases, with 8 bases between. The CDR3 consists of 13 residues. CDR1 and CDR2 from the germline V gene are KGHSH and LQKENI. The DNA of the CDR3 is TGTGCCAGCTCACCACAAGCTCTTGATACGCAGTATTTT. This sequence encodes CASSPQALDTQYF.

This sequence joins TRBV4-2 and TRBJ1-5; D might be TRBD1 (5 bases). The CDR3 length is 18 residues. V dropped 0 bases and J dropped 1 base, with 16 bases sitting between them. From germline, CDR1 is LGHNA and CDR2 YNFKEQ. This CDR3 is CASSQDFGTTASNQPQHF. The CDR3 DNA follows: TGTGCCAGCAGCCAAGATTTCGGGACCACGGCGAGCAATCAGCCCCAGCATTTT.

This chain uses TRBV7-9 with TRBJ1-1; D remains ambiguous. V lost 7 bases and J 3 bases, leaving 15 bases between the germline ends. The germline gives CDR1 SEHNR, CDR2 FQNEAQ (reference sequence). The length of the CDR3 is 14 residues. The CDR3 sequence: CASIRSGLDTEAFF. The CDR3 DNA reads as TGTGCCAGCATCAGATCGGGTCTTGACACTGAAGCTTTCTTT.

The CDR3: CASSQTGDTQYF. The CDR3 region has the DNA TGCGCCAGCAGCCAAACTGGTGATACGCAGTATTTT. The V call is TRBV4-1, the J call TRBJ2-3; D is ambiguous. The germline gives CDR1 MGHRA, CDR2 YSYEKL. This CDR3 has 12 residues. The V and J ends lost 2 bases and 6 bases respectively, with 6 bases between them.

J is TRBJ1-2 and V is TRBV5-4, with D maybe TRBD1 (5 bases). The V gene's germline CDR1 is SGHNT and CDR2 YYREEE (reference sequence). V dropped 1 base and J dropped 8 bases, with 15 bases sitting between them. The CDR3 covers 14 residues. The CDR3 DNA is TGTGCCAGCAGCTTGCAGGGTCTTGCGGAGGGCTACACCTTC. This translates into CASSLQGLAEGYTF.

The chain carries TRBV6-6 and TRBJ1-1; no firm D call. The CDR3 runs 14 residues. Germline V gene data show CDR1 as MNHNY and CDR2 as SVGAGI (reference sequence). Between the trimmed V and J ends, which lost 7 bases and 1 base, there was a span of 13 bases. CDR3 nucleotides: TGTGCCAGCAATTTTGGGATAGGGAACACTGAAGCTTTCTTT. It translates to CASNFGIGNTEAFF.

Here the CDR3 reads CASSISRSNTGELFF. CDR3 in DNA: TGTGCCAGTAGTATTTCAAGGTCCAACACCGGGGAGCTGTTTTTT. The rearrangement uses TRBV19 and TRBJ2-2; D uncertain. This CDR3 has 15 amino acids. V was cut by 3 bases and J by 2 bases, with 10 bases left in between. Germline lookup yields CDR1 LNHDA and CDR2 SQIVND (reference sequence).

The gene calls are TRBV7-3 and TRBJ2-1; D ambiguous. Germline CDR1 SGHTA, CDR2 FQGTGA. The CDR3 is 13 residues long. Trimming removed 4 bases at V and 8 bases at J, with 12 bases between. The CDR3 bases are TGTGCCAGCAGCTCTCTCCCTACCGATGAGCAGTTCTTC. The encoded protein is CASSSLPTDEQFF. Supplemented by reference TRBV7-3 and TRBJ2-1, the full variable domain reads GAGVSQTPSNKVTEKGKYVELRCDPISGHTALYWYRQSLGQGPEFLIYFQGTGAADDSGLPNDRFFAVRPEGSVSTLKIQRTERGDSAVYLCASSSLPTDEQFFGPGTRLTVL.

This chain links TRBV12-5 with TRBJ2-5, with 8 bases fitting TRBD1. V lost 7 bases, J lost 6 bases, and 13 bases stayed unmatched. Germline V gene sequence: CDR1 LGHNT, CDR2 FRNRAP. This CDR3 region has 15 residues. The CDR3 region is CASAPGQEDFQTQYF. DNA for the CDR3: TGTGCTAGTGCCCCGGGACAGGAAGATTTCCAGACCCAGTACTTC.

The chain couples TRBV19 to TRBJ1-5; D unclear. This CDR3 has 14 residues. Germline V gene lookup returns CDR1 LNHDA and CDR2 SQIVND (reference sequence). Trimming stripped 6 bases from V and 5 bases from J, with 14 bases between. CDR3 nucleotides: TGTGCCAGTAGGCAAGGGAATTTATATCAGCCCCAGCATTTT. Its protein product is CASRQGNLYQPQHF.

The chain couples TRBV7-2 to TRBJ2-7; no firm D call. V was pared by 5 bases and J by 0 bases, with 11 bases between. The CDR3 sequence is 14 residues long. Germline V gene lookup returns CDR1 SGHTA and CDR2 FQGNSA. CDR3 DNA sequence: TGTGCCAGCAGCCCGGGTGGGATCTCCTACGAGCAGTACTTC. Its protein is CASSPGGISYEQYF.

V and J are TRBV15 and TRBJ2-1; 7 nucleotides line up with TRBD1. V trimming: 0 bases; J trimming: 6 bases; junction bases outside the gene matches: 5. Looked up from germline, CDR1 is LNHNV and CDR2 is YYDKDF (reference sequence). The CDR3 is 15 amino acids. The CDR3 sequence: CATSRDPTGSNEQFF. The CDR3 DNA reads TGTGCCACCAGCAGAGATCCGACAGGGTCCAATGAGCAGTTCTTC.

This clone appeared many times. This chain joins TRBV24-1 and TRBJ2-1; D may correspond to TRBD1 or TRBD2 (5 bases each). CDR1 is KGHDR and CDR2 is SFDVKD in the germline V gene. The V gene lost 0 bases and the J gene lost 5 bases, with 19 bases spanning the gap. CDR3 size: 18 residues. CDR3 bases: TGTGCCACCAGTGATTTGCAAAGCCTCGGGACCGGGAACAATGAGCAGTTCTTC. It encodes CATSDLQSLGTGNNEQFF.

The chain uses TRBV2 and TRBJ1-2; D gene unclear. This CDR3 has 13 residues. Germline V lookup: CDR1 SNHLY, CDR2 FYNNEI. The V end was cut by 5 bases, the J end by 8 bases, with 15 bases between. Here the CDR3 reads CASSQDPVNGYTF. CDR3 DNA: TGTGCCAGCAGTCAAGACCCGGTCAACGGCTACACCTTC.